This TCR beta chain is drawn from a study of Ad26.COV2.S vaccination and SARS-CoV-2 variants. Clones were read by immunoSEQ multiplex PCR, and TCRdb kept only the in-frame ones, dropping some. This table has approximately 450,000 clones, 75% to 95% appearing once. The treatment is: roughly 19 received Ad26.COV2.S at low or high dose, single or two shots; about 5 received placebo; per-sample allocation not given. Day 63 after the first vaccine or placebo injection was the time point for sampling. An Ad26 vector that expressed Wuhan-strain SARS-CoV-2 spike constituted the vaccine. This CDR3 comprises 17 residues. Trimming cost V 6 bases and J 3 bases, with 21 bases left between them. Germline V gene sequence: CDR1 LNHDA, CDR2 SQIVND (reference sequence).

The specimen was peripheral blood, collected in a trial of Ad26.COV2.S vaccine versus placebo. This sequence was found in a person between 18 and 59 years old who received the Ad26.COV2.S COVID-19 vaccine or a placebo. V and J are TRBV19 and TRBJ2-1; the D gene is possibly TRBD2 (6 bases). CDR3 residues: CASSPTRGDSYYNEQFF. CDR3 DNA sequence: TGTGCCAGTAGCCCTACACGCGGGGACTCTTACTACAATGAGCAGTTCTTC.